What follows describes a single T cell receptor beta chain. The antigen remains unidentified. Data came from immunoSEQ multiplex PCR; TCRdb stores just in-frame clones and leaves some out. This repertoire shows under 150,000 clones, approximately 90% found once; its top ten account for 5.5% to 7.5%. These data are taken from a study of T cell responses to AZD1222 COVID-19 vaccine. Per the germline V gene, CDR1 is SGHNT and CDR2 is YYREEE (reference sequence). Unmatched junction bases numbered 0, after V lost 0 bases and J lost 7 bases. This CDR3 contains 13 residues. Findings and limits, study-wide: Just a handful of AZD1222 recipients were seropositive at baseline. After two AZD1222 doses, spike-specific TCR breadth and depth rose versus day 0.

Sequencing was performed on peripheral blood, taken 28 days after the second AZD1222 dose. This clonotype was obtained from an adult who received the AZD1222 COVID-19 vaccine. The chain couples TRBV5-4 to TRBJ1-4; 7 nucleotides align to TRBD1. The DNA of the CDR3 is TGTGCCAGCAGCTTGGGACAGGGTGAAAAACTGTTTTTT. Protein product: CASSLGQGEKLFF. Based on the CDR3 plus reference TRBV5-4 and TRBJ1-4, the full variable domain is ETGVTQSPTHLIKTRGQQVTLRCSSQSGHNTVSWYQQALGQGPQFIFQYYREEENGRGNFPPRFSGLQFPNYSSELNVNALELDDSALYLCASSLGQGEKLFFGSGTQLSVL.